The clone carrying this TCR beta chain was found once. Then a second PCR, running roughly 7 to 11 cycles, was carried out with a sample-barcoded 5' primer and a J-beta primer mix. TCRdb analysed the 5' RACE reads with MiXCR anew, one entry per CDR3 protein. The repertoire holds 950,000 to 1,200,000 distinct CDR3 sequences, with under 40% as singletons. These data originate in a study of blood T cells in healthy people across ages. Overall study: Per every two T cells, about one barcoded beta molecule was captured by template switching.

This clonotype was obtained from a man aged 18-30 years in good health. The sample consisted of blood.

This chain's CDR3 is CASSFGLTGGGRGSETQYF. CDR3 bases: TGTGCCAGCAGCTTCGGTCTAACGGGGGGCGGAAGGGGGTCAGAGACCCAGTACTTC. The V call is TRBV7-9, the J call TRBJ2-5; D is possibly TRBD2 (7 bases). V lost 3 bases and J lost 4, with 27 bases in between. Germline loops: CDR1 SEHNR, CDR2 FQNEAQ (reference sequence). The length of the CDR3 is 19 residues.